This T cell receptor (beta chain) came from a study of cytomegalovirus exposure and HLA in healthy donors. This PCR relied on a set of 60 Vbeta primers and 13 Jbeta primers. The table came from immunoSEQ multiplex PCR; TCRdb's copy has only in-frame clones and leaves some out. The data show tens of thousands of clones, more than 70% seen once. CDR1 SGHVS and CDR2 FQNEAQ come from the germline V gene. The CDR3 spans 15 residues. V lost 5 bases, J lost 8 bases, and 11 bases stayed unmatched. Sequencing was performed on PBMCs. The origin of this receptor is a woman aged 40 to 50 in good health and CMV-seronegative. The chain recombines TRBV7-8 with TRBJ2-1; 8 positions match TRBD1. DNA of the CDR3: TGTGCCAGCAGCCCTAGGGACAGGAATCCCTATGAGCAGTTCTTC. Its protein is CASSPRDRNPYEQFF.